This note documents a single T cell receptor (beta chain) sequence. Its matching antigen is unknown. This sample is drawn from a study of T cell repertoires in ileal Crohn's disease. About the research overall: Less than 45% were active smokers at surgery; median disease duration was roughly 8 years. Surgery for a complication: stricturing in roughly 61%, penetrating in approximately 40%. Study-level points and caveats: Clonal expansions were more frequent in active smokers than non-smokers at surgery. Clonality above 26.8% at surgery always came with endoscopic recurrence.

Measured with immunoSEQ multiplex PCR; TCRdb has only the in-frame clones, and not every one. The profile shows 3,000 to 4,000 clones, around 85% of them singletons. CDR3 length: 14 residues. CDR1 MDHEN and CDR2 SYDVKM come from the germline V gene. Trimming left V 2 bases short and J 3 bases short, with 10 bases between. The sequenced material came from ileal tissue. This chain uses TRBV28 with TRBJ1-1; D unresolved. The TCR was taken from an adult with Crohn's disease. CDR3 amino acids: CASSLQGRDTEAFF. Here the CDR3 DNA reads TGTGCCAGCAGTTTACAAGGGAGGGACACTGAAGCTTTCTTT.